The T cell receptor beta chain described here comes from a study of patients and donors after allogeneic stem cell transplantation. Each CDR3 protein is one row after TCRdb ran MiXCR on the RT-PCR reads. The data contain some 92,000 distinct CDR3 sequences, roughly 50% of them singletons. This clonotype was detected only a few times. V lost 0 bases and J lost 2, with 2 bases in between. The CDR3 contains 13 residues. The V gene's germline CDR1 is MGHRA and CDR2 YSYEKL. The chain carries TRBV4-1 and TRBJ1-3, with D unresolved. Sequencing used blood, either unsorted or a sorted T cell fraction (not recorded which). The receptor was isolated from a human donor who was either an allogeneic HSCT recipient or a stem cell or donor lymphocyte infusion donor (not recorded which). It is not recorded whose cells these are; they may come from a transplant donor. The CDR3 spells CASSQETGNTIYF. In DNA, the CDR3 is TGCGCCAGCAGCCAAGAGACTGGAAACACCATATATTTT.